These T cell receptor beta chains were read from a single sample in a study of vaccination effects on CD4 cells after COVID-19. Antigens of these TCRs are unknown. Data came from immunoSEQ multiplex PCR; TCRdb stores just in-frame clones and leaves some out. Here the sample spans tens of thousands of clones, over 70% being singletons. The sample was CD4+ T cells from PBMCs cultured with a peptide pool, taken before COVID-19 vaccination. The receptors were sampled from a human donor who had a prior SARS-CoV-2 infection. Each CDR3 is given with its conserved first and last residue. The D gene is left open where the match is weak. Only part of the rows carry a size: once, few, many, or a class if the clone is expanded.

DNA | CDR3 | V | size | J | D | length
TGTGCCAGCAGCCGCGACAGGGATCGGGGCTACACCTTC | CASSRDRDRGYTF | TRBV9 | few | TRBJ1-2 | TRBD1 | 13
TGTGCCAGCAGTTACGGGCCCCTAGCCAAAAACATTCAGTACTTC | CASSYGPLAKNIQYF | TRBV6-2/TRBV6-3 | few | TRBJ2-4 | - | 15
TGTGCCAGCAGTTTAGGCAGGGTCCCTGGTGACTACGAGCAGTACTTC | CASSLGRVPGDYEQYF | TRBV27 | - | TRBJ2-7 | - | 16
TGTGCCAGCCGAACAGGGGCGACAGAGACCCAGTACTTC | CASRTGATETQYF | TRBV18 | - | TRBJ2-5 | TRBD1 | 13
TGTGCCAGCAGCTTTTACTGGGATCAGCCCCAGCATTTT | CASSFYWDQPQHF | TRBV7-2 | few | TRBJ1-5 | - | 13
TGTGCCAGCAGCAGCCCCTCCCCGGGACAGGGTTGCTCTGGCTACACCTTC | CASSSPSPGQGCSGYTF | TRBV21-1 | - | TRBJ1-2 | - | 17
TGCGCCAGCAGTCGTGACAGGGAATGGAACACAGATACGCAGTATTTT | CASSRDREWNTDTQYF | TRBV4-3 | - | TRBJ2-3 | TRBD1 | 16
TGTGCCAGCAGTGAAGAGGGGGTCCGGGTGGGGGCTTCTGAAGCTTTCTTT | CASSEEGVRVGASEAFF | TRBV2 | - | TRBJ1-1 | - | 17
TGTGCCAGCAGTTTTTTGGCGGATCGTTCCTACGAGCAGTACTTC | CASSFLADRSYEQYF | TRBV28 | - | TRBJ2-7 | - | 15
TGCGCCAGCAGCTTGAATGCAGGTTTGAGCTATGGCTACACCTTC | CASSLNAGLSYGYTF | TRBV5-1 | - | TRBJ1-2 | - | 15
TGTGCCAGCTCTCTAGAGCACGGGAGCTCTGGAAACACCATATATTTT | CASSLEHGSSGNTIYF | TRBV18 | - | TRBJ1-3 | - | 16
TGCGCCAGCAGCTTGGATGTCGGGACGAACACTGAAGCTTTCTTT | CASSLDVGTNTEAFF | TRBV5-1 | - | TRBJ1-1 | - | 15
TGTGCCAGCAGTCCCACAGGGGACTCACCCCTCCACTTT | CASSPTGDSPLHF | TRBV2 | - | TRBJ1-6 | TRBD1 | 13
TGTGCCAGCAGCTCGGGACAGGGGCTAAGTAATTCACCCCTCCACTTT | CASSSGQGLSNSPLHF | TRBV13 | - | TRBJ1-6 | TRBD1 | 16
TGCGCCAGCAGCTTCGGGACTAGCGGCGCAGATACGCAGTATTTT | CASSFGTSGADTQYF | TRBV5-1 | - | TRBJ2-3 | TRBD2 | 15
TGTGCCAGCAGCCAAGATGGGACAGTCCCGGCCCAGCCCCAGCATTTT | CASSQDGTVPAQPQHF | TRBV4-2 | - | TRBJ1-5 | TRBD1 | 16
TGTGCCAGCAGCAACCCGGGACTAACCGCCTACGAGCAGTACTTC | CASSNPGLTAYEQYF | TRBV7-2 | - | TRBJ2-7 | TRBD2 | 15
TGTGCCAGCAGCTTCGGAGGCACCAGTGCTGAAGCTTTCTTT | CASSFGGTSAEAFF | TRBV5-5 | - | TRBJ1-1 | - | 14
TGCGCCAGCAGTGAGCGGAAGGGCGACGAGCAGTACTTC | CASSERKGDEQYF | TRBV10-1 | - | TRBJ2-7 | - | 13
TGTGCCAGCAGAAAGGGGGGGGTGTCAGAAACCGGGGAGCTGTTTTTT | CASRKGGVSETGELFF | TRBV7-9 | - | TRBJ2-2 | - | 16
TGTGCCAGCAGCCTCCCGGGGGGAGAGACCCAGTACTTC | CASSLPGGETQYF | TRBV6-5 | - | TRBJ2-5 | TRBD2 | 13
TGTGCCAGCGTCTACGGACAGGGGGGAACCGGGGAGCTGTTTTTT | CASVYGQGGTGELFF | TRBV2 | few | TRBJ2-2 | TRBD1 | 15
TGCGCCAGCAGCCCATCCGCGGGGGCTGGGGCCAACGTCCTGACTTTC | CASSPSAGAGANVLTF | TRBV4-3 | - | TRBJ2-6 | TRBD2 | 16
TGTGCCAGCAGCTTATCGGCGGGGTCTAGCACAGATACGCAGTATTTT | CASSLSAGSSTDTQYF | TRBV7-3 | - | TRBJ2-3 | - | 16
TGTGCCATCAGTACTATAGCGGGGGGCCCAGATACGCAGTATTTT | CAISTIAGGPDTQYF | TRBV10-3 | - | TRBJ2-3 | TRBD2 | 15
TGTGCCACCAGTGCCAATACACGGGAACCACAAGAGACCCAGTACTTC | CATSANTREPQETQYF | TRBV24-1 | once | TRBJ2-5 | - | 16